These T cell receptor beta chains were read from a single sample in a study of blood T cell repertoires in COVID-19. The table came from immunoSEQ multiplex PCR; TCRdb's copy has only in-frame clones and leaves some out. The sample carries 50,000 or so clones, roughly 89% recorded once. Sequencing was done on a sample of peripheral blood. These TCRs come from a man older than 75 with acute or convalescent COVID-19. Each CDR3 is given with its conserved first and last residue. Fields, in order: V gene, J gene, CDR3 protein.

V: TRBV28; J: TRBJ1-1; CDR3: CASRIAGLNMNTEAFF
V: TRBV5-6; J: TRBJ1-5; CDR3: CASSLAGVTSQPQHF
V: TRBV5-6; J: TRBJ2-7; CDR3: CASSPGLAGGIHEQYF
V: TRBV7-9; J: TRBJ2-7; CDR3: CASSFLLSPYEQYF
V: TRBV30; J: TRBJ1-6; CDR3: CAWSRSAGNSPLHF
V: TRBV30; J: TRBJ1-5; CDR3: CAWSGQGSNQPQHF
V: TRBV6-5; J: TRBJ1-2; CDR3: CASNTGFPNYGYTF
V: TRBV11-2; J: TRBJ1-1; CDR3: CASSLDFRREAFF
V: TRBV5-5; J: TRBJ1-5; CDR3: CASRLTGGNQPQHF
V: TRBV5-1; J: TRBJ1-3; CDR3: CASSSGTGATGNTIYF
V: TRBV28; J: TRBJ2-7; CDR3: CASSKGRVPYEQYF
V: TRBV9; J: TRBJ2-2; CDR3: CASSPGTMAGDTGELFF
V: TRBV6-6; J: TRBJ1-3; CDR3: CASSYSLAVNTIYF
V: TRBV19; J: TRBJ2-2; CDR3: CASRSDRVGTGELFF
V: TRBV19; J: TRBJ2-3; CDR3: CASSTTGTGVRDTQYF
V: TRBV3-1/TRBV3-2; J: TRBJ2-2; CDR3: CASLPSGLVTGELFF
V: TRBV5-5; J: TRBJ2-7; CDR3: CASSFGDNYEQYF
V: TRBV28; J: TRBJ2-5; CDR3: CASSLSGIGTGATQYF
V: TRBV13; J: TRBJ2-1; CDR3: CASSSRPETGLHEQFF
V: TRBV24-1; J: TRBJ2-2; CDR3: CATSDRVTGELFF
V: TRBV12-5; J: TRBJ1-1; CDR3: CASGQTGFTEAFF
V: TRBV19; J: TRBJ1-4; CDR3: CASSGWSTGTNEKLFF
V: TRBV7-3; J: TRBJ2-3; CDR3: CASSLTGGLVDTQYF
V: TRBV12-3/TRBV12-4; J: TRBJ1-2; CDR3: CASSPGGDYGYTF
V: TRBV6-1; J: TRBJ1-5; CDR3: CASSEGQYNQPQHF
V: TRBV18; J: TRBJ2-7; CDR3: CASSQGEPYEQYF
V: TRBV5-4; J: TRBJ2-4; CDR3: CASSSGLAGAKNIQYF
V: TRBV18; J: TRBJ1-3; CDR3: CASSPPSSGGNTIYF
V: TRBV19; J: TRBJ2-2; CDR3: CASSILTPTGAGELFF